This TCR beta chain was sequenced for a study of T-cell memory formation after mild COVID-19. Study summary: In these data, TCR clusters were largely donor specific.

Study-level findings and limits: Memory cells collected pre-infection included some clones that later responded, suggesting cross-reactive memory joined. The CD4+ clones that contracted clustered mainly within CM and EM, and the CD8+ clones concentrated in EMRA.

About this clonotype itself: The antigen is not known.

TCRalpha and TCRbeta libraries used 5'RACE with constant-segment primers and UMIs. TCRdb used MiXCR to reprocess the 5' RACE reads, holding one entry per CDR3 protein. The sample yields 350,000 to 550,000 distinct CDR3 sequences, about a sixth seen once. Specimen: PBMCs or a T cell subset sorted from them (not recorded which). This TCR was sampled from a man in his late teens or twenties who had mild COVID-19 (a few samples of this study predate the infection). Cell type and time point are not known.

In DNA, the CDR3 is TGTGCCAGCAGCTTGCAGGTTCATCCCCTGGGGGGCTACACCTTC. It specifies CASSLQVHPLGGYTF. The chain links TRBV7-2 to TRBJ1-2; no firm D call. V lost 3 bases to trimming and J lost 8 bases, with 19 bases between them. The CDR3 has 15 amino acids. The germline gives CDR1 SGHTA, CDR2 FQGNSA. Together with reference TRBV7-2 and TRBJ1-2, the CDR3 gives the full variable domain: GAGVSQSPSNKVTEKGKDVELRCDPISGHTALYWYRQSLGQGLEFLIYFQGNSAPDKSGLPSDRFSAERTGGSVSTLTIQRTQQEDSAVYLCASSLQVHPLGGYTFGSGTRLTVV.